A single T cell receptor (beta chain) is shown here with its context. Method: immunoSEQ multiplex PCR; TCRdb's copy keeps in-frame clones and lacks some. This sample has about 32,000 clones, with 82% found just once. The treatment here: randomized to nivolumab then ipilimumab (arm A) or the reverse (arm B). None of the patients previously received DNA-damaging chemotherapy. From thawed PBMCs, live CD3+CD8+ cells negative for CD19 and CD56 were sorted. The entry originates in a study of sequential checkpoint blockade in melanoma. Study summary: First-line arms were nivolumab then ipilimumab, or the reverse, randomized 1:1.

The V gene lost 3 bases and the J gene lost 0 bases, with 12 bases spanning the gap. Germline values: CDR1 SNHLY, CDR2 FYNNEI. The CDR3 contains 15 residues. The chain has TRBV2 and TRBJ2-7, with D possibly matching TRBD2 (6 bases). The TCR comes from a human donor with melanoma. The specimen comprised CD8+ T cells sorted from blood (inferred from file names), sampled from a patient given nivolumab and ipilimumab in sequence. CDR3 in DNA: TGTGCCAGCAGTGAGGGGCGGGACTCCTCCTACGAGCAGTACTTC. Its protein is CASSEGRDSSYEQYF. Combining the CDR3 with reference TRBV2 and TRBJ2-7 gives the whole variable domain EPEVTQTPSHQVTQMGQEVILRCVPISNHLYFYWYRQILGQKVEFLVSFYNNEISEKSEIFDDQFSVERPDGSNFTLKIRSTKLEDSAMYFCASSEGRDSSYEQYFGPGTRLTVT.